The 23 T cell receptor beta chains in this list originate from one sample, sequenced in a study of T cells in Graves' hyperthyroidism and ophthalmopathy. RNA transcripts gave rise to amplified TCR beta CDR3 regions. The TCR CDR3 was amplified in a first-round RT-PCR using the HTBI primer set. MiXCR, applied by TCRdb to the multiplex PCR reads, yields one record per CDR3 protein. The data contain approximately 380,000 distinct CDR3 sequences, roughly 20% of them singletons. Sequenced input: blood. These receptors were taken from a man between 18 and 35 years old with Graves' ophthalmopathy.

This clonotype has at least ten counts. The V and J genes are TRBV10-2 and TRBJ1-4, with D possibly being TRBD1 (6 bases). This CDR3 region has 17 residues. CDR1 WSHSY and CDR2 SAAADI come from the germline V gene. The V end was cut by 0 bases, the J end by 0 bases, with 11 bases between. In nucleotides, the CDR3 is TGCGCCAGCAGTGAGTCACAGGGAATAGCAACTAATGAAAAACTGTTTTTT. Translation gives CASSESQGIATNEKLFF.

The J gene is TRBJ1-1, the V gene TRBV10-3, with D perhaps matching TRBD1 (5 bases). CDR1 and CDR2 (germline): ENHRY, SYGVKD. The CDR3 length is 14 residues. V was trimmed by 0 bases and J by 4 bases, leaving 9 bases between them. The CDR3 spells CAISESGVITEAFF. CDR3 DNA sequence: TGTGCCATCAGTGAGTCAGGGGTCATCACTGAAGCTTTCTTT.

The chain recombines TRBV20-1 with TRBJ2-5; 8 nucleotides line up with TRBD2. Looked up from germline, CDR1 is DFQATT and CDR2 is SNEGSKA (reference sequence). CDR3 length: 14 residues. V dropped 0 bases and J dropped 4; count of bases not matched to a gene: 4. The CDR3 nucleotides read TGCAGTGCTAGAGACGGGGGGGGCGGAGAGACCCAGTACTTC. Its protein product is CSARDGGGGETQYF.

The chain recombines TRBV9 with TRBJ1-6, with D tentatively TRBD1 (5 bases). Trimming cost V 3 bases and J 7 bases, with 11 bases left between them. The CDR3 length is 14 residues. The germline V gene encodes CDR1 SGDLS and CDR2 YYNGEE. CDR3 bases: TGTGCCAGCAGCGCCCAGGGCCGCAATTCACCCCTCCACTTT. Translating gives CASSAQGRNSPLHF.

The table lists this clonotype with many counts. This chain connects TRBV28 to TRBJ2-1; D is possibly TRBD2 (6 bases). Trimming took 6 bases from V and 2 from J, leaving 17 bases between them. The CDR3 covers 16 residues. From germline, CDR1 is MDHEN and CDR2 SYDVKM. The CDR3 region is CASRIGVGGAYNEQFF. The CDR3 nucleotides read TGTGCCAGCAGGATCGGAGTTGGAGGGGCCTACAATGAGCAGTTCTTC.

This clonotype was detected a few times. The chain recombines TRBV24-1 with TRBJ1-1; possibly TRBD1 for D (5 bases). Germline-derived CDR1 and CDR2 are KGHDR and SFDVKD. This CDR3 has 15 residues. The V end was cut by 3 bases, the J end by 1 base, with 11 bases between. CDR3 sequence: CATSDPRAENTEAFF. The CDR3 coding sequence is TGTGCCACCAGTGATCCCAGGGCCGAGAACACTGAAGCTTTCTTT.

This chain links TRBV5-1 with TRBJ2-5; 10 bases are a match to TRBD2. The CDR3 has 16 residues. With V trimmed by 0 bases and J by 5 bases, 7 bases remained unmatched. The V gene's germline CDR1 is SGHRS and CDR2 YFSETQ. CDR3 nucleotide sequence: TGCGCCAGCAGCTTGGCCTCGTCTAGCGGGGGTGAGACCCAGTACTTC. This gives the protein CASSLASSSGGETQYF.

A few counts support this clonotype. The CDR3 region is CASSAQGQNQPQHF. The CDR3 bases are TGTGCCAGTAGTGCCCAGGGGCAAAATCAGCCCCAGCATTTT. The rearrangement uses TRBV19 and TRBJ1-5, with a possible D match to TRBD1 (6 bases). CDR1 is LNHDA, CDR2 SQIVND, per germline (reference sequence). V was cut by 5 bases and J by 4 bases, with 12 bases left in between. This CDR3 spans 14 amino acids. Complete variable domain (other parts from reference TRBV19 and TRBJ1-5): DGGITQSPKYLFRKEGQNVTLSCEQNLNHDAMYWYRQDPGQGLRLIYYSQIVNDFQKGDIAEGYSVSREKKESFPLTVTSAQKNPTAFYLCASSAQGQNQPQHFGDGTRLSIL.

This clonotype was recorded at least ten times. The CDR3 coding sequence is TGTGCCAGCACCCTCAAAGGGACTAGCGGGGGGGCTGAGACCCAGTACTTC. This translates into CASTLKGTSGGAETQYF. The chain recombines TRBV6-1 with TRBJ2-5; 16 nucleotides line up with TRBD2. The germline gives CDR1 MNHNS, CDR2 SASEGT. The CDR3 runs 17 residues. The V segment lost 7 bases and the J segment 5 bases; nucleotides outside the gene matches: 10.

The CDR3 DNA sequence: TGTGCCATCAGTGAGGGGGGAATATCCTACGAGCAGTACTTC. This codes for CAISEGGISYEQYF. V is TRBV10-3 and J is TRBJ2-7; D may correspond to TRBD1 or TRBD2 (5 bases each). Trimming cost V 2 bases and J 1 base, with 9 bases left between them. Germline lookup yields CDR1 ENHRY and CDR2 SYGVKD. This CDR3 has 14 residues.

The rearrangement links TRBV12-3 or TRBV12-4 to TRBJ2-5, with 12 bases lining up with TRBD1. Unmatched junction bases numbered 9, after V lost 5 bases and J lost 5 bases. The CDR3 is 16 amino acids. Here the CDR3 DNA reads TGTGCCAGCAGTCGGCCCGGGACAGGGGGCGGCGAGACCCAGTACTTC. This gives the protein CASSRPGTGGGETQYF.

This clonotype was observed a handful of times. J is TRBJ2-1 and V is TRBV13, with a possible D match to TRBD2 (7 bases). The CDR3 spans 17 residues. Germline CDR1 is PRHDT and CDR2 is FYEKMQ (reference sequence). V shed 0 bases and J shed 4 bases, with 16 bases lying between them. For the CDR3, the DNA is TGTGCCAGCAGCTTAGGGGGTGGCGGGGGCCTATACAATGAGCAGTTCTTC. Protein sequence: CASSLGGGGGLYNEQFF.

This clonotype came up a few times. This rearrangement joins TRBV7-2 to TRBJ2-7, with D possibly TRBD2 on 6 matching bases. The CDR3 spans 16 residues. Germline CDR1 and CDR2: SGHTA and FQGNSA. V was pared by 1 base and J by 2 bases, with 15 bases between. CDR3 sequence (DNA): TGTGCCAGCAGCTTAGTGGCTAGCGTCCCAGCCTACGAGCAGTACTTC. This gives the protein CASSLVASVPAYEQYF.

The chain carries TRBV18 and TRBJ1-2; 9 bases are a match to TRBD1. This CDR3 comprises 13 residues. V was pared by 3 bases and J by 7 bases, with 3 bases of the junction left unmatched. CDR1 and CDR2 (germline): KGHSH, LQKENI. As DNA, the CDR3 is TGTGCCAGCTCACCCGGGGACAGGGCTGGCTACACCTTC. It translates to CASSPGDRAGYTF.

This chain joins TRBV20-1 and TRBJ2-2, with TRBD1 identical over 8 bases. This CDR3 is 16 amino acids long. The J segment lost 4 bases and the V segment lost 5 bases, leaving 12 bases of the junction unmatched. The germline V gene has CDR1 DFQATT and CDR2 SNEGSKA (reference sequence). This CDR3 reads CSAPRTGPRGTGELFF. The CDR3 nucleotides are TGCAGTGCTCCCCGGACAGGGCCCCGAGGCACCGGGGAGCTGTTTTTT.

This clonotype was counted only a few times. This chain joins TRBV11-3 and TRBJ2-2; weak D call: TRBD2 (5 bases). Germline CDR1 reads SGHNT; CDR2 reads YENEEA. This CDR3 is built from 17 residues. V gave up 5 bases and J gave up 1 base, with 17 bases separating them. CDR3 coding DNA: TGTGCCAGCAGCCCGTCGTACGGGAAAAGGAACACCGGGGAGCTGTTTTTT. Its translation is CASSPSYGKRNTGELFF. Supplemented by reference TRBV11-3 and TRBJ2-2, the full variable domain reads EAGVVQSPRYKIIEKKQPVAFWCNPISGHNTLYWYLQNLGQGPELLIRYENEEAVDDSQLPKDRFSAERLKGVDSTLKIQPAELGDSAVYLCASSPSYGKRNTGELFFGEGSRLTVL.

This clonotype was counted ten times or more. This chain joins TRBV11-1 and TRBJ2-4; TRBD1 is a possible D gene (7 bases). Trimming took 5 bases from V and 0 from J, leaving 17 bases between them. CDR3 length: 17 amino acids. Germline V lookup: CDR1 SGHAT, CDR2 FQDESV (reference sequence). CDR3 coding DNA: TGTGCCAGCAGCGGCCGGACAGGAGGGCTAGCCAAAAACATTCAGTACTTC. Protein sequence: CASSGRTGGLAKNIQYF.

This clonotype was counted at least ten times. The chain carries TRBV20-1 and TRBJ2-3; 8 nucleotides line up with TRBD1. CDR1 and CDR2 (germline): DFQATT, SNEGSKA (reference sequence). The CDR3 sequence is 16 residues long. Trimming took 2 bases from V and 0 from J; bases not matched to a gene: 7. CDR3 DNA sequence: TGCAGTGCTAGAATTACCGGGACAGGCAGCACAGATACGCAGTATTTT. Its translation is CSARITGTGSTDTQYF.

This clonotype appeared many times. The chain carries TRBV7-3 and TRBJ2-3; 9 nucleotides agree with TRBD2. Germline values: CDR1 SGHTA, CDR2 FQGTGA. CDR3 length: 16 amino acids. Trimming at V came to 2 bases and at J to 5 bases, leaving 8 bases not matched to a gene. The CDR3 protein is CASSLRQRGVVDTQYF. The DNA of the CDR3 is TGTGCCAGCAGCTTACGTCAGCGGGGGGTCGTAGATACGCAGTATTTT.

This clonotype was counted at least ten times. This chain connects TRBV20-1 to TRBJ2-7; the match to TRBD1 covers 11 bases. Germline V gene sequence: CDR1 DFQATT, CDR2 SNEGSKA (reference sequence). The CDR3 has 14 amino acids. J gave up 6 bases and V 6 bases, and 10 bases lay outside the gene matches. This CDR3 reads CSAPGPDRGLEQYF. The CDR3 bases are TGCAGTGCCCCGGGACCGGACAGGGGGCTCGAGCAGTACTTC.

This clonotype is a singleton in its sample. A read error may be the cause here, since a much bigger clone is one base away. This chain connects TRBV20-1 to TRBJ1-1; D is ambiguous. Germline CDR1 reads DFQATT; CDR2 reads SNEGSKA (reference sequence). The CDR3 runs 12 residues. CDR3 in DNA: TGCAGTGTTCGGATATCGAACACTGAAACTTTCTTT. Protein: CSVRISNTETFF.

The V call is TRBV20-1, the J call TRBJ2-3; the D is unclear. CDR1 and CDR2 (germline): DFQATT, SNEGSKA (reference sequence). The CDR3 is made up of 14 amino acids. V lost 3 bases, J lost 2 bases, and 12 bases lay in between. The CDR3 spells CSASPWHSTDTQYF. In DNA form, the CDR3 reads TGCAGTGCTAGCCCCTGGCACTCCACAGATACGCAGTATTTT.

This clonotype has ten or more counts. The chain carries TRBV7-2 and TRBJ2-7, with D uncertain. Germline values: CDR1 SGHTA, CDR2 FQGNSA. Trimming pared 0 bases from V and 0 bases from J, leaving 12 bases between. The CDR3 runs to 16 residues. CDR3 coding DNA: TGTGCCAGCAGCTTAGCAGTACGGGCGAGCTCCTACGAGCAGTACTTC. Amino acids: CASSLAVRASSYEQYF.